This TCR beta chain was obtained from a study of Ad26.COV2.S vaccination and SARS-CoV-2 variants. Study context: Donor joined the COV1001 Ad26.COV2.S trial arm.

The V segment lost 5 bases and the J segment 6 bases; nucleotides outside the gene matches: 8. CDR3 length: 15 amino acids. CDR1 and CDR2 from the germline V gene are MDHEN and SYDVKM. Sequencing used immunoSEQ multiplex PCR; TCRdb keeps in-frame clones, though not all of them. The sample holds some 480,000 clones; around 88% are singletons and the top ten take over 10%. Treatment here: roughly 18 received Ad26.COV2.S at low or high dose, single or two shots; about 5 received placebo; per-sample allocation not given. Samples came from day 63 after the first vaccine or placebo injection. The chain has TRBV28 and TRBJ2-1, with 9 nucleotides matching TRBD2. The origin of this receptor is a person between 18 and 65 years old who received the Ad26.COV2.S COVID-19 vaccine or a placebo. Here the sequenced sample was peripheral blood, taken in a trial of Ad26.COV2.S vaccine versus placebo. CDR3 loop: CASSVGASGINEQFF. In DNA, the CDR3 is TGTGCCAGCAGTGTGGGGGCTAGCGGGATCAATGAGCAGTTCTTC.